The clone carrying this TCR beta chain was seen only a few times. What it binds is not known. This sample stems from a study of cytomegalovirus exposure and HLA in healthy donors. General study results and limits: In vitro checks showed that three CMV-associated chains really do target CMV antigens.

60 Vbeta and 13 Jbeta primers were used in PCR. The assay was immunoSEQ multiplex PCR, and TCRdb's table has in-frame clones only and misses some. The table has about 92,000 clones, approximately 71% seen once. Unmatched junction bases numbered 3, after V lost 4 bases and J lost 1 base. The CDR3 extends over 15 amino acids. Germline CDR1 and CDR2: LNHDA and SQIVND (reference sequence). The receptor's source is a middle-aged man in good health and CMV-seronegative. J is TRBJ2-3 and V is TRBV19, with TRBD1 matching over 9 bases. Sequenced material: PBMCs. The CDR3 here is CASSSGDRGTDTQYF. The CDR3, as DNA: TGTGCCAGTAGTAGCGGGGACAGGGGCACAGATACGCAGTATTTT. Variable domain in full (rest from reference TRBV19 and TRBJ2-3): DGGITQSPKYLFRKEGQNVTLSCEQNLNHDAMYWYRQDPGQGLRLIYYSQIVNDFQKGDIAEGYSVSREKKESFPLTVTSAQKNPTAFYLCASSSGDRGTDTQYFGPGTRLTVL.